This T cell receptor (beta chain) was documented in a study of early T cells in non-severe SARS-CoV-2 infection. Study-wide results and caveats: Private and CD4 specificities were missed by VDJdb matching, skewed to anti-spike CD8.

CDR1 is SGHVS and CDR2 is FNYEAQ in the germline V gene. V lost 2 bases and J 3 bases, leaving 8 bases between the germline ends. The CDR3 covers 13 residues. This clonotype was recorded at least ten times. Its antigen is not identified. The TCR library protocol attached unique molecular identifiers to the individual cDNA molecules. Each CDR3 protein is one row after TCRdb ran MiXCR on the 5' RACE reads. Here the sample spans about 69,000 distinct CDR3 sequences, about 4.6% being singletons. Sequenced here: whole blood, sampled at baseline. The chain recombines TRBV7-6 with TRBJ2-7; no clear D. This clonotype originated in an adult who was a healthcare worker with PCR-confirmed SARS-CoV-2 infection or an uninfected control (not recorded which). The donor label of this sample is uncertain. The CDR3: CASSLRRIYEQYF. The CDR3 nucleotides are TGTGCCAGCAGCTTAAGACGGATCTACGAGCAGTACTTC. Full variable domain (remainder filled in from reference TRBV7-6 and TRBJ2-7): GAGVSQSPRYKVTKRGQDVALRCDPISGHVSLYWYRQALGQGPEFLTYFNYEAQQDKSGLPNDRFSAERPEGSISTLTIQRTEQRDSAMYRCASSLRRIYEQYFGPGTRLTVT.